This T cell receptor (beta chain) was identified in a study of T cell responses to AZD1222 COVID-19 vaccine. Whole-study results and caveats: No day 14 peak samples; only post-peak repertoires were characterized. A reported finding is that nearly half of spike-specific TCRs target unmutated variant regions.

The CDR3 covers 14 residues. CDR1 and CDR2 (germline): KGHSH, LQKENI. Between the trimmed V and J ends, which lost 2 bases and 7 bases, there was a span of 9 bases. Details on this clone: Its antigen is not known.

Sequencing was performed with immunoSEQ multiplex PCR; in TCRdb, only in-frame clones are kept and a portion is missing. This table has around 130,000 clones, about 91% appearing once. The source is an adult who received the AZD1222 COVID-19 vaccine. The chain employs TRBV18 and TRBJ1-6; D unclear. Material: peripheral blood, obtained 28 days after the second AZD1222 dose. The CDR3 DNA sequence: TGTGCCAGCTCACCAGAGGGCCTCAATTCACCCCTCCACTTT. It is translated as CASSPEGLNSPLHF. Full variable domain (missing parts from reference TRBV18 and TRBJ1-6): NAGVMQNPRHLVRRRGQEARLRCSPMKGHSHVYWYRQLPEEGLKFMVYLQKENIIDESGMPKERFSAEFPKEGPSILRIQQVVRGDSAAYFCASSPEGLNSPLHFGNGTRLTVT.